This TCR beta chain was captured by sequencing in a study of blood T cells in healthy people across ages. Study-level results: Roughly linearly, TCR beta diversity per million T cells fell as age increased. Versus aged donors, long-lived donors had higher diversity and more naive CD4+ cells. What prevented conclusive comparison of naive and antigen-experienced cells was that PBMCs were unsorted.

This clonotype was detected only a few times. Its antigen is unidentified. The authors ran a second PCR of 7 to 11 cycles using a sample-barcoded 5' primer and a J-beta primer mix. TCRdb itself ran the 5' RACE reads through MiXCR, one entry per CDR3 protein. This sample has around 1.5 million distinct CDR3 sequences, with around 39% found just once. The germline V gene encodes CDR1 LGHNT and CDR2 FRNRAP. The CDR3 spans 12 residues. Trimming removed 3 bases from V and 9 bases from J, with 9 bases in between. Sequenced: blood. The chain has TRBV12-5 and TRBJ2-1, with D unclear. The receptor comes from a woman younger than 35 in good health. The CDR3 protein is CASGFRWGEQFF. CDR3 DNA sequence: TGTGCTAGTGGTTTTCGGTGGGGTGAGCAGTTCTTC.